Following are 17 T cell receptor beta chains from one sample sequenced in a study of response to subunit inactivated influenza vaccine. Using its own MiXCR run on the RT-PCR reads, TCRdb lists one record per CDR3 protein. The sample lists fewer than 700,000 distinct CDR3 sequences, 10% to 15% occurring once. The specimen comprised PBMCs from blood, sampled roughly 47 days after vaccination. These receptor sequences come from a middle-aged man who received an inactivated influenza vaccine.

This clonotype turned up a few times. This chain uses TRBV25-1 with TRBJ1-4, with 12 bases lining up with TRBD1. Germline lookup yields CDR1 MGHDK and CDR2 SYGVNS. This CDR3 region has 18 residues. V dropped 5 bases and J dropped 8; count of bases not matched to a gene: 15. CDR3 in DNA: TGTGCCAGCAGTCCGTTCGGGACAGGGGGCGCGTCCGGGGAAAAACTGTTTTTT. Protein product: CASSPFGTGGASGEKLFF.

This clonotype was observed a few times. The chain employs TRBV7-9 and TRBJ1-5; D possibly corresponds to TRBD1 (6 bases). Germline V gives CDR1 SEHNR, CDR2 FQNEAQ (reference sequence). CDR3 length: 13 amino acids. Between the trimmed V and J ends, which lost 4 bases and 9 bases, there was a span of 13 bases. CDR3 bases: TGTGCCAGCAGCTCGGACAGTTTTTCGCCCCAGCATTTT. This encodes CASSSDSFSPQHF.

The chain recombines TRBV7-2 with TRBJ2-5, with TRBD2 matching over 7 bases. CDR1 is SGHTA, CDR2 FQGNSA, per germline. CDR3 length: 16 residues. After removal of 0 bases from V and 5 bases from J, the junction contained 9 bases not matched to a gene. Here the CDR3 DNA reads TGTGCCAGCAGCTTAGCTAGCGGGCTGGCGTTGGAGACCCAGTACTTC. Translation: CASSLASGLALETQYF.

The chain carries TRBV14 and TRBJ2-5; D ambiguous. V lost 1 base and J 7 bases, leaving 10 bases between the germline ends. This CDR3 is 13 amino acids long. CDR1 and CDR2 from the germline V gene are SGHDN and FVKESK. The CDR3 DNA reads TGTGCCAGCAGCCAAGGAGGAGTAGGGACCCAGTACTTC. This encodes CASSQGGVGTQYF.

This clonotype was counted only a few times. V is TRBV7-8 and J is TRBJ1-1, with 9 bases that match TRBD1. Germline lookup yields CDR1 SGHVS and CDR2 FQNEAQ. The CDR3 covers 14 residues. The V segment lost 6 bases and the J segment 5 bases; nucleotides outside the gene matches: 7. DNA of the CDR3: TGTGCCAGCAGGGGACAGGGAGGAGCTACTGAAGCTTTCTTT. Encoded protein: CASRGQGGATEAFF.

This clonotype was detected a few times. CDR3 sequence reads: CASSLPRLSYEQYF. CDR3 sequence (DNA): TGTGCCAGCAGTCTCCCCCGACTGTCCTACGAGCAGTACTTC. The chain is built from TRBV28 and TRBJ2-7, with unresolved D. From germline, CDR1 is MDHEN and CDR2 SYDVKM. The CDR3 loop spans 14 amino acids. Trimming pared 5 bases from V and 1 base from J, leaving 12 bases between. The whole variable domain, filled in from reference TRBV28 and TRBJ2-7, reads DVKVTQSSRYLVKRTGEKVFLECVQDMDHENMFWYRQDPGLGLRLIYFSYDVKMKEKGDIPEGYSVSREKKERFSLILESASTNQTSMYLCASSLPRLSYEQYFGPGTRLTVT.

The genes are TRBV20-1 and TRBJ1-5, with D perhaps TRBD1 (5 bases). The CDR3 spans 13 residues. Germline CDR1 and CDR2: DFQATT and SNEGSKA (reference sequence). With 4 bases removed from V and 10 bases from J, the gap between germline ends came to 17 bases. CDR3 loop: CSATSGVLKPQHF. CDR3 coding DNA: TGCAGTGCTACCTCGGGGGTTCTCAAACCCCAGCATTTT.

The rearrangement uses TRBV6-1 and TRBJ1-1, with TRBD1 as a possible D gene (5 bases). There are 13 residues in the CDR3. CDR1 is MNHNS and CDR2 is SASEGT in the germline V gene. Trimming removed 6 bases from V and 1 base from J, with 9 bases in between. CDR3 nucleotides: TGTGCCAGCAGGGGGGTGGGGAACACTGAAGCTTTCTTT. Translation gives CASRGVGNTEAFF.

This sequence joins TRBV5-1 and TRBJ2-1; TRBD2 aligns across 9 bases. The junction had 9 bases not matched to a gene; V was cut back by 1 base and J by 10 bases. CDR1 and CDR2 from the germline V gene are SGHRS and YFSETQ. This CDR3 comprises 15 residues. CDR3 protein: CASSLSGSGSGEQFF. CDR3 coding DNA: TGCGCCAGCAGCTTGAGTGGTAGCGGGAGTGGGGAGCAGTTCTTC.

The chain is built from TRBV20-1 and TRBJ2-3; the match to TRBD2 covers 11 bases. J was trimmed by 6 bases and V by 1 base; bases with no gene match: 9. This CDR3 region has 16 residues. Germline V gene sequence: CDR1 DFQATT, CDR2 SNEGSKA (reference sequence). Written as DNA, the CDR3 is TGCAGTGCTAGAGGGGGGACTAGCGGACCCCCGGATACGCAGTATTTT. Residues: CSARGGTSGPPDTQYF.

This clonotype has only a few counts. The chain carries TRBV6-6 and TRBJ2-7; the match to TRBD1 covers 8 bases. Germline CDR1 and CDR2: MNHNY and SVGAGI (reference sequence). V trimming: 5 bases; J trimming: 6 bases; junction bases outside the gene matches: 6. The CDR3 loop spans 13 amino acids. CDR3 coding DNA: TGTGCCAGCAGTCACAGGGGGGCCCTCGAGCAGTACTTC. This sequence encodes CASSHRGALEQYF.

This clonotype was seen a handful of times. CDR3 DNA sequence: TGCAGTGCCAAACCGGCGGGAGGAGCTTTCTTT. Protein product: CSAKPAGGAFF. This rearrangement joins TRBV20-1 to TRBJ1-1; D gene unclear. Germline assignment: CDR1 DFQATT and CDR2 SNEGSKA (reference sequence). Trimming left V 6 bases short and J 10 bases short, with 15 bases between. CDR3 length equals 11 residues.

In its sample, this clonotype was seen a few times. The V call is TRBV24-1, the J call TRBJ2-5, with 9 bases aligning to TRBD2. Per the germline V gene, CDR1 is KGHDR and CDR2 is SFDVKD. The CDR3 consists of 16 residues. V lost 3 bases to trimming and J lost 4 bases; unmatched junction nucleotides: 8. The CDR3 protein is CATSDALAGRAETQYF. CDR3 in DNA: TGTGCCACCAGTGATGCGCTAGCGGGGAGGGCAGAGACCCAGTACTTC.

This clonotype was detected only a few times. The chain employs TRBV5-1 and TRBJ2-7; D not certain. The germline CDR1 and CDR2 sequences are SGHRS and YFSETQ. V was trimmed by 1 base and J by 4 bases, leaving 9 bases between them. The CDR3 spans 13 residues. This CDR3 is CASSLSTEYEQYF. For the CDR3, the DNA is TGCGCCAGCAGCTTGAGCACAGAGTACGAGCAGTACTTC.

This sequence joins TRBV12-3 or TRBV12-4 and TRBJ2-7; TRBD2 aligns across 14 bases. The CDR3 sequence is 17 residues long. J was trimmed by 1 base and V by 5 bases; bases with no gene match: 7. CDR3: CASSTGTSGRASYEQYF. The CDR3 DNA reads TGTGCCAGCAGTACCGGGACTAGCGGGAGAGCGTCCTACGAGCAGTACTTC.

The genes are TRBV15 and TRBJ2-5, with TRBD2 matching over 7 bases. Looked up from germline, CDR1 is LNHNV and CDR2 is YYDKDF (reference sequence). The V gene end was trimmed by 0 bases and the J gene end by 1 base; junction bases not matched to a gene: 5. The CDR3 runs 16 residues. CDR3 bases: TGTGCCACCAGCAGAGAACGAGCGGGGCCCCAAGAGACCCAGTACTTC. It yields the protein CATSRERAGPQETQYF.

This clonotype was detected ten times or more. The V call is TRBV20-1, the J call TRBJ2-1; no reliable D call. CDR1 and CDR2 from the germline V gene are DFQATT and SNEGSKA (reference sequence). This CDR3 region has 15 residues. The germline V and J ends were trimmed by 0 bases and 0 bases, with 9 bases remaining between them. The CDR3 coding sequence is TGCAGTGCTAGAGACGACTCCGTCTCCTACAATGAGCAGTTCTTC. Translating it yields CSARDDSVSYNEQFF.